These T cell receptor beta chains were read from a single sample in a study of cytomegalovirus exposure and HLA in healthy donors. Assay: immunoSEQ multiplex PCR; the TCRdb copy retains only in-frame clones and omits some. The sample contains around 130,000 clones, around 78% of which appear only once. What was sequenced was PBMCs. The receptor source for this set is a woman in her forties or fifties in good health and CMV-seronegative. Each CDR3 is given with its conserved first and last residue. The D gene is left open where the match is weak. Size tells how often a clone was seen (once, few, many) or the class of an expanded clone, and some rows leave it out.

>NA|TRBV4-3|TRBD1|TRBJ1-1
TGCGCCAGCAGCCTAAGGGACAGGGGGCCGGGCACTGAAGCTTTCTTT
CASSLRDRGPGTEAFF
>NA|TRBV19|TRBD1|TRBJ1-4
TGTGCCAGTAGTATCCGGGACGGGACAGAACTGTTTTTT
CASSIRDGTELFF
>NA|TRBV30|NA|TRBJ1-4
TGTGCCTGGAGACAGGCGGGGGAGAGTGAAAAACTGTTTTTT
CAWRQAGESEKLFF
>NA|TRBV18|NA|TRBJ2-5
TGTGCCAGCTCACCGGACAGAAACCAAGAGACCCAGTACTTC
CASSPDRNQETQYF
>NA|TRBV29-1|TRBD1|TRBJ1-2
TGCAGCGTTGAAGAGAGACAGGGCTACTATGGCTACACCTTC
CSVEERQGYYGYTF
>NA|TRBV18|NA|TRBJ2-1
TGTGCCAGCTCACCACCGACCCGGGATCACTACAATGAGCAGTTCTTC
CASSPPTRDHYNEQFF
>NA|TRBV5-6|TRBD2|TRBJ2-1
TGTGCCAGCAGCTTGCGCACTAGCGGGATTCCCTCCTACAATGAGCAGTTCTTC
CASSLRTSGIPSYNEQFF
>few|TRBV6-1|TRBD1|TRBJ1-5
TGTGCCAGCAGGATAGGGGGCTCCCCGAATCAGCCCCAGCATTTT
CASRIGGSPNQPQHF
>NA|TRBV5-6|NA|TRBJ2-4
TGTGCCAGCAGCTCCACAGGGATAGCCAAAAACATTCAGTACTTC
CASSSTGIAKNIQYF
>NA|TRBV25-1|TRBD1|TRBJ1-2
TGTGCCAGCAGTGGGGACAGGGGGCAGCATGGCTACACCTTC
CASSGDRGQHGYTF
>NA|TRBV28|TRBD1|TRBJ2-1
TGTGCCAGCAGTTCCGGGACAGCAAAAAGCAATGAGCAGTTCTTC
CASSSGTAKSNEQFF
>NA|TRBV7-2|TRBD2|TRBJ2-2
TGTGCCAGCAGCTCGGCCAGACTAGCGGGAGGCCTCGACACCGGGGAGCTGTTTTTT
CASSSARLAGGLDTGELFF
>NA|TRBV4-3|NA|TRBJ1-1
TGCGCCAGCAGCCAAGTCGTCTTCACTGAAGCTTTCTTT
CASSQVVFTEAFF
>NA|TRBV5-1|TRBD1|TRBJ2-7
TGCGCCAGCAGCTTGGAGGAGGTGACAGGGCTCTACGAGCAGTACTTC
CASSLEEVTGLYEQYF
>few|TRBV5-4|NA|TRBJ1-1
TGTGCCAGCAGCTCTAGGATTTCGAACACTGAAGCTTTCTTT
CASSSRISNTEAFF
>NA|TRBV9|TRBD2|TRBJ2-2
TGTGCCAGCAGCGTAGCGGGAGGAATCAACACCGGGGAGCTGTTTTTT
CASSVAGGINTGELFF
>NA|TRBV7-8|NA|TRBJ1-3
TGTGCCAGCAGCTTAGCCTCGGGAAACACCATATATTTT
CASSLASGNTIYF
>NA|TRBV5-6|NA|TRBJ2-6
TGTGCCAGCAGCCCCCCGGGTGGGGCCAACGTCCTGACTTTC
CASSPPGGANVLTF
>NA|TRBV29-1|NA|TRBJ1-2
TGCAGCGTTTTGTCGGACTATGGCTACACCTTC
CSVLSDYGYTF
>NA|TRBV28|NA|TRBJ2-2
TGTGCCAGCAGTTCATATGGGGGGGCCCTCACCGGGGAGCTGTTTTTT
CASSSYGGALTGELFF
>NA|TRBV18|TRBD2|TRBJ2-3
TGTGCCAGCTCACCAATTGCGCTAGCGGATTTCACAGATACGCAGTATTTT
CASSPIALADFTDTQYF
>NA|TRBV4-1|NA|TRBJ2-6
TGCGCCAGCAGTGAGGGGGCCAACGTCCTGACTTTC
CASSEGANVLTF
>NA|TRBV7-9|TRBD2|TRBJ2-1
TGTGCCAGCAGCTGGGTAACTAGCGGGCAAGGGAATGAGCAGTTCTTC
CASSWVTSGQGNEQFF
>once|TRBV27|NA|TRBJ2-1
TGTGCCAGCAGGCTAGGCGCCTCCTCCTACAATGAGCAGTTCTTC
CASRLGASSYNEQFF
>NA|TRBV15|NA|TRBJ2-3
TGTGCCACCAGCAGCAGACAGCAATCTAGCACAGATACGCAGTATTTT
CATSSRQQSSTDTQYF
>NA|TRBV7-6|NA|TRBJ1-5
TGTGCCAGCAGCTTAGGACCTCAGGGTCAGCCCCAGCATTTT
CASSLGPQGQPQHF
>NA|TRBV4-1|TRBD1|TRBJ2-6
TGCGCCAGCAGCCAAGTCGGACAGGCCCGCTCTGGGGCCAACGTCCTGACTTTC
CASSQVGQARSGANVLTF
>NA|TRBV7-9|TRBD1|TRBJ1-1
TGTGCCAGCAGCTTAGCCGGGACAGGGGGCGGGGTTGGCACTGAAGCTTTCTTT
CASSLAGTGGGVGTEAFF
>once|TRBV27|TRBD2|TRBJ2-1
TGTGCCAGCAGTTTAACGCCCGGGACTAGCGGGAGGGCCGTCGACTACAATGAGCAGTTCTTC
CASSLTPGTSGRAVDYNEQFF
>NA|TRBV5-4|NA|TRBJ2-1
TGTGCCAGCAGCTTGGAGCGCAGAGACAATGAGCAGTTCTTC
CASSLERRDNEQFF
>NA|TRBV7-2|NA|TRBJ2-7
TGTGCCAGCAGCTCGCGCGGACAGTTCTACGAGCAGTACTTC
CASSSRGQFYEQYF
>few|TRBV6-1|TRBD1|TRBJ1-3
TGTGCCAGCAGTGAAACAGGGGCGAGCTCTGGAAACACCATATATTTT
CASSETGASSGNTIYF
>NA|TRBV21-1|NA|TRBJ2-1
TGTGCCAGCAGCAAAGTCAGACTAGCTGGGAATGAGCAGTTCTTC
CASSKVRLAGNEQFF
>NA|TRBV4-2|NA|TRBJ2-7
TGTGCCAGCAGCCAAGATCTGAGCATAACCTACGAGCAGTACTTC
CASSQDLSITYEQYF
>NA|TRBV25-1|NA|TRBJ1-1
TGTGCCAGCAAAGGGAGGCGGGCGGTACGCACTGAAGCTTTCTTT
CASKGRRAVRTEAFF
>NA|TRBV4-2|TRBD2|TRBJ2-7
TGTGCCAGCAGCCAAGATTTTGGGTCCGGGCTAGCGGGAAGGGTAAAGCAGTACTTC
CASSQDFGSGLAGRVKQYF